The 32 T cell receptor beta chains below all came from one sample that was sequenced in a study of blood T cell repertoires in COVID-19. Clones were sequenced by immunoSEQ multiplex PCR, and TCRdb holds only the in-frame ones, with some missing. In the table there are about 60,000 clones, 70% to 85% of which are singletons. Sequenced: peripheral blood. The receptors shown here come from a woman aged 70-85 years with acute or convalescent COVID-19.

The J gene is TRBJ2-3, the V gene TRBV7-2; 10 bases agree with TRBD1. The CDR3 covers 17 residues. Germline loops: CDR1 SGHTA, CDR2 FQGNSA. J gave up 3 bases and V 1 base, and 7 bases lay outside the gene matches. CDR3 in DNA: TGTGCCAGCAGCTTAGTAGGGGGACAGGGGAGGACAGATACGCAGTATTTT. It translates to CASSLVGGQGRTDTQYF.

This chain uses TRBV7-9 with TRBJ1-2; 8 bases match TRBD1. Per germline, CDR1 SEHNR and CDR2 FQNEAQ (reference sequence). This CDR3 comprises 13 residues. With V trimmed by 4 bases and J by 4 bases, 2 bases remained unmatched. CDR3 sequence reads: CASSSTGGYGYTF. Here the CDR3 DNA reads TGTGCCAGCAGCTCCACAGGGGGCTATGGCTACACCTTC. The variable domain in full, with the rest retrieved from reference TRBV7-9 and TRBJ1-2, is DTGVSQNPRHKITKRGQNVTFRCDPISEHNRLYWYRQTLGQGPEFLTYFQNEAQLEKSRLLSDRFSAERPKGSFSTLEIQRTEQGDSAMYLCASSSTGGYGYTFGSGTRLTVV.

Comments on this clone: The germline gene is not matched at one end of the junction; a read error may be the cause. This rearrangement joins TRBV7-9 to TRBJ2-3, with 7 bases identical to TRBD2. CDR1 and CDR2 from the germline V gene are SEHNR and FQNEAQ (reference sequence). The CDR3 loop spans 14 amino acids. The CDR3 sequence: CASRPGGVTDTQYF. In DNA form, the CDR3 reads TGTGCTAGCAGGCCTGGGGGGGTCACAGATACGCAGTATTTT.

The chain joins TRBV29-1 to TRBJ1-5; D call uncertain. The CDR3 loop spans 11 amino acids. Germline loops: CDR1 SQVTM, CDR2 ANQGSEA. CDR3: CRPAGNQPQHF. Here the CDR3 DNA reads TGCAGACCCGCGGGGAATCAGCCCCAGCATTTT.

The chain combines TRBV4-2 with TRBJ1-6; D not certain. V was clipped by 4 bases and J by 0 bases, with 7 bases between them. CDR3 length: 15 amino acids. Germline CDR1 is LGHNA and CDR2 is YNFKEQ. This CDR3 is CASSRESSYNSPLHF. The CDR3 nucleotides read TGTGCCAGCAGCCGCGAGAGCTCCTATAATTCACCCCTCCACTTT.

This clone showed up just a few times. This chain joins TRBV6-6 and TRBJ2-3; TRBD2 agrees at 7 bases. CDR1 and CDR2 (germline): MNHNY, SVGAGI (reference sequence). With V trimmed by 5 bases and J by 5 bases, 16 bases remained unmatched. The CDR3 consists of 17 residues. CDR3 nucleotides: TGTGCCAGCAGTCCTATTAGACTAGCTACGAGGGGAGATACGCAGTATTTT. It is translated as CASSPIRLATRGDTQYF.

A note on this clone: Other DNA sequences in this specimen translate into the identical CDR3. J is TRBJ2-7 and V is TRBV9; TRBD2 agrees at 9 bases. The germline V gene has CDR1 SGDLS and CDR2 YYNGEE. V shed 3 bases, J shed 2 bases, and the junction held 3 bases outside the gene matches. The CDR3 consists of 14 residues. The CDR3 sequence is CASSGGGGAYEQYF. The CDR3 DNA reads TGTGCCAGCAGCGGTGGCGGGGGGGCCTACGAGCAGTACTTC.

This clone has a single count. This chain links TRBV19 with TRBJ2-5, with D maybe TRBD2 (6 bases). Germline V CDR1 and CDR2: LNHDA, SQIVND (reference sequence). This CDR3 is 15 amino acids long. Trimming shortened V by 3 bases and J by 5 bases, and 16 bases separated the two germline ends. The CDR3 coding sequence is TGTGCCAGTAGTATCTACGGGGGTGTCGGGGAGACCCAGTACTTC. This sequence encodes CASSIYGGVGETQYF.

The chain recombines TRBV24-1 with TRBJ2-5, with no clear D. CDR1 is KGHDR and CDR2 is SFDVKD in the germline V gene. This CDR3 contains 14 residues. The V and J ends lost 3 bases and 2 bases respectively, with 9 bases between them. The CDR3 DNA sequence: TGTGCCACCAGTGATACGACATCGCAAGAGACCCAGTACTTC. Amino acid sequence: CATSDTTSQETQYF.

The chain couples TRBV21-1 to TRBJ2-4; TRBD1, as called in the table, went unchecked against the DNA. TRBV21-1 is assigned pseudogene status. CDR3 size: 19 residues. This CDR3 is CASSVNRDREDLAKNIQYF. The CDR3 nucleotides are TGTGCCAGCAGCGTCAATAGGGACAGGGAAGACCTAGCCAAAAACATTCAGTACTTC.

The chain couples TRBV6-1 to TRBJ1-3, with D perhaps TRBD1 (5 bases). V gave up 0 bases and J gave up 9 bases, with 9 bases separating them. CDR3 length: 13 residues. Germline V CDR1 and CDR2: MNHNS, SASEGT. The CDR3 bases are TGTGCCAGCAGTGAAGCGGGGGGGGGCACCATATATTTT. Translated: CASSEAGGGTIYF.

This chain connects TRBV5-4 to TRBJ2-5, with TRBD2 identical over 8 bases. CDR1 is SGHNT and CDR2 is YYREEE in the germline V gene (reference sequence). The CDR3 spans 15 residues. Trimming took 1 base from V and 0 from J; bases not matched to a gene: 2. The CDR3 loop is CASSLPRGDQETQYF. In DNA, the CDR3 is TGTGCCAGCAGCTTGCCGCGGGGGGACCAAGAGACCCAGTACTTC.

The rearrangement uses TRBV19 and TRBJ1-2; 10 bases are shared with TRBD1. Looked up from germline, CDR1 is LNHDA and CDR2 is SQIVND (reference sequence). This CDR3 comprises 14 residues. The V segment lost 5 bases and the J segment 4 bases; nucleotides outside the gene matches: 4. The CDR3 spells CASSPGQGGYGYTF. CDR3 nucleotides: TGTGCCAGTAGTCCAGGACAGGGGGGCTATGGCTACACCTTC.

The V and J genes are TRBV24-1 and TRBJ1-1; D gene ambiguous. The CDR3 has 12 amino acids. V was trimmed by 6 bases and J by 10 bases, leaving 14 bases between them. The germline CDR1 and CDR2 sequences are KGHDR and SFDVKD. CDR3 nucleotides: TGTGCCACCAGTTTCGGCGAGGGCGTAGCTTTCTTT. Translation: CATSFGEGVAFF.

In DNA, the CDR3 is TGTGCCAGCAGCTTATTTGTAGATAGCAATCAGCCCCAGCATTTT. Its translation is CASSLFVDSNQPQHF. The V gene is TRBV11-2, the J gene TRBJ1-5; D is uncertain. The CDR3 has 15 residues. Trimming stripped 2 bases from V and 0 bases from J, with 8 bases between. Germline-derived CDR1 and CDR2 are SGHAT and FQNNGV.

This clone has just a few counts. The V call is TRBV27, the J call TRBJ1-1; a possible D gene is TRBD1 (5 bases). CDR1 is MNHEY, CDR2 SMNVEV, per germline (reference sequence). The CDR3 runs 15 residues. V lost 4 bases to trimming and J lost 3 bases, with 15 bases between them. The CDR3 region has the DNA TGTGCCAGCAGTTCCTACAGGACCCTGTACACTGAAGCTTTCTTT. Translating it yields CASSSYRTLYTEAFF.

This chain links TRBV3-1 (or the pseudogene TRBV3-2) with TRBJ2-1, with D perhaps TRBD2 (7 bases). The CDR3 covers 18 residues. Trimming pared 5 bases from V and 3 bases from J, leaving 23 bases between. CDR1 is LGHDT and CDR2 is YNNKEL in the germline V gene (reference sequence). The CDR3 reads CASSGRLGAGANYNEQFF. The DNA of the CDR3 is TGTGCCAGCAGCGGACGCCTAGGGGCGGGGGCGAACTACAATGAGCAGTTCTTC.

This clone has only a few counts. The chain recombines TRBV10-3 with TRBJ1-2, with 9 bases identical to TRBD1. Germline V gene lookup returns CDR1 ENHRY and CDR2 SYGVKD. Trimming took 6 bases from V and 8 from J; bases not matched to a gene: 13. The CDR3 is 15 residues long. This CDR3 is CAISDPGQGGEGYTF. The DNA of the CDR3 is TGTGCCATCAGCGACCCGGGACAGGGAGGGGAGGGCTACACCTTC.

The V call is TRBV25-1, the J call TRBJ1-6; 7 positions agree with TRBD1. Germline assignment: CDR1 MGHDK and CDR2 SYGVNS. This CDR3 has 13 amino acids. Germline trimming cut 6 bases from V and 11 bases from J; bases unmatched to any gene: 7. CDR3 sequence reads: CASSPTGMTPLHF. The CDR3 DNA is TGTGCCAGCAGCCCGACAGGGATGACACCCCTCCACTTT.

CDR3 residues: CASSPRGAGNTGELFF. The CDR3 DNA reads as TGTGCCAGTAGTCCCCGGGGGGCAGGAAACACCGGGGAGCTGTTTTTT. The V call is TRBV19, the J call TRBJ2-2; a weak D match, TRBD2 (7 bases). CDR3 length: 16 amino acids. V dropped 5 bases and J dropped 2 bases, with 15 bases sitting between them. CDR1 and CDR2 from the germline V gene are LNHDA and SQIVND (reference sequence).

The V and J genes are TRBV9 and TRBJ2-1, with 8 positions matching TRBD2. CDR1 and CDR2 (germline): SGDLS, YYNGEE. J gave up 0 bases and V 3 bases, and 2 bases lay outside the gene matches. This CDR3 contains 15 residues. CDR3 protein: CASSDSGISYNEQFF. The CDR3 DNA reads as TGTGCCAGCAGCGATAGCGGGATCTCCTACAATGAGCAGTTCTTC. The complete variable domain, with remaining parts taken from reference TRBV9 and TRBJ2-1, reads DSGVTQTPKHLITATGQRVTLRCSPRSGDLSVYWYQQSLDQGLQFLIQYYNGEERAKGNILERFSAQQFPDLHSELNLSSLELGDSALYFCASSDSGISYNEQFFGPGTRLTVL.

The V and J genes are TRBV6-5 and TRBJ1-1; D is possibly TRBD1 (5 bases). V lost 4 bases and J lost 1, with 16 bases in between. From germline, CDR1 is MNHEY and CDR2 SVGAGI. This CDR3 has 16 residues. The CDR3 loop is CASSSSQGQSNTEAFF. The CDR3 DNA is TGTGCCAGCAGTTCGAGCCAAGGACAATCGAACACTGAAGCTTTCTTT.

The V and J genes are TRBV9 and TRBJ1-1, with 8 bases identical to TRBD1. This CDR3 region has 15 residues. J gave up 4 bases and V 4 bases, and 9 bases lay outside the gene matches. Germline V gives CDR1 SGDLS, CDR2 YYNGEE. CDR3 protein: CASSPFQGAVTEAFF. CDR3 bases: TGTGCCAGCAGCCCCTTCCAGGGGGCAGTCACTGAAGCTTTCTTT.

Worth noting for this clone: Other DNA variants within this sample encode the same CDR3. The genes are TRBV4-2 and TRBJ1-4; TRBD1 agrees at 7 bases. The germline V gene has CDR1 LGHNA and CDR2 YNFKEQ. The CDR3 consists of 16 residues. J lost 7 bases, V lost 4 bases, and 12 bases had no gene match. DNA for the CDR3: TGTGCCAGCAGCCGACAGGGAAAGGAAAAAGGTGAAAAACTGTTTTTT. It specifies CASSRQGKEKGEKLFF.

This chain connects TRBV3-1 (or the pseudogene TRBV3-2) to TRBJ1-6; 10 bases agree with TRBD1. J was trimmed by 7 bases and V by 4 bases; bases with no gene match: 7. Germline CDR1 LGHDT, CDR2 YNNKEL (reference sequence). This CDR3 has 16 residues. CDR3 bases: TGTGCCAGCAGCCCTGACAGGGGGCAGCAAAATTCACCCCTCCACTTT. Residues: CASSPDRGQQNSPLHF.

The chain links TRBV4-2 to TRBJ2-6, with 8 bases aligning to TRBD1. CDR1 LGHNA and CDR2 YNFKEQ come from the germline V gene. This CDR3 comprises 18 residues. Unmatched junction bases numbered 12, after V lost 7 bases and J lost 1 base. The DNA for the CDR3 is TGTGCCAGCACCCTGGAGGCAGGGGGCGCTTCTGGGGCCAACGTCCTGACTTTC. Its translation: CASTLEAGGASGANVLTF.

This clone has just a few counts. The V gene is TRBV4-2, the J gene TRBJ2-1, with 11 bases matching TRBD2. This CDR3 region has 13 residues. Trimming at V came to 0 bases and at J to 15 bases, leaving 4 bases not matched to a gene. Germline V lookup: CDR1 LGHNA, CDR2 YNFKEQ. CDR3 sequence: CASSQEGTSGRFF. In DNA, the CDR3 is TGTGCCAGCAGCCAAGAGGGGACTAGCGGCCGGTTCTTC.

The chain uses TRBV7-6 and TRBJ2-4; 10 positions agree with TRBD1. CDR1 is SGHVS, CDR2 FNYEAQ, per germline. V lost 5 bases to trimming and J lost 10 bases; unmatched junction nucleotides: 5. The length of the CDR3 is 13 residues. CDR3 amino acids: CASSPRTGGIQYF. CDR3 coding DNA: TGTGCCAGCAGCCCCCGGACAGGGGGAATTCAGTACTTC.

The CDR3 here is CASSYTDRVLHF. The CDR3 DNA sequence: TGTGCCAGCAGTTACACGGACAGGGTCCTCCACTTT. This sequence joins TRBV6-5 and TRBJ1-6; 8 bases are shared with TRBD1. The CDR3 has 12 residues. With V trimmed by 2 bases and J by 15 bases, 3 bases remained unmatched. Germline-derived CDR1 and CDR2 are MNHEY and SVGAGI.

The chain couples TRBV2 to TRBJ2-7; D uncertain. Trimming cost V 2 bases and J 3 bases, with 8 bases left between them. Germline CDR1 reads SNHLY; CDR2 reads FYNNEI. The CDR3 has 13 amino acids. CDR3: CASSERSVYEQYF. The CDR3 nucleotides read TGTGCCAGCAGTGAACGGTCCGTCTACGAGCAGTACTTC.

V gene TRBV29-1 combines with J gene TRBJ1-1; D gene ambiguous. V was clipped by 7 bases and J by 2 bases, with 11 bases between them. The germline gives CDR1 SQVTM, CDR2 ANQGSEA. The CDR3 runs 12 residues. CDR3 bases: TGCAGCGCCGAGCGGGGTAACACTGAAGCTTTCTTT. It specifies CSAERGNTEAFF.

The CDR3 sequence is CAISGDRGKSNEQFF. In DNA, the CDR3 is TGTGCCATCAGTGGGGACAGGGGGAAGAGCAATGAGCAGTTCTTC. The chain uses TRBV10-3 and TRBJ2-1, with TRBD1 identical over 11 bases. CDR3 length: 15 residues. Per germline, CDR1 ENHRY and CDR2 SYGVKD. Unmatched junction bases numbered 5, after V lost 4 bases and J lost 6 bases.